This T cell receptor beta chain originates from a study of shared clonotypes between healthy human individuals. TCRdb keeps only in-frame clones here, not all; method: immunoSEQ multiplex PCR. The table has some 2,400,000 clones, nearly 97% seen once. Trimming shortened V by 4 bases and J by 4 bases, and 16 bases separated the two germline ends. Germline V gene lookup returns CDR1 SGHDT and CDR2 YYEEEE. This CDR3 comprises 15 residues. The TCR was taken from a young man in good health. Material: naive CD4+ T cells sorted from blood. Sample subset: CD45RA+ positively selected. The chain has TRBV5-6 and TRBJ2-3, with a possible D match to TRBD1 (6 bases). The chain's CDR3 is CASSNSPGVADTQYF. CDR3 nucleotide sequence: TGTGCCAGCAGCAACTCCCCAGGGGTCGCAGATACGCAGTATTTT. Full variable domain (missing parts from reference TRBV5-6 and TRBJ2-3): DAGVTQSPTHLIKTRGQQVTLRCSPKSGHDTVSWYQQALGQGPQFIFQYYEEEERQRGNFPDRFSGHQFPNYSSELNVNALLLGDSALYLCASSNSPGVADTQYFGPGTRLTVL.